Detailed here is one TCR beta chain. Residents of about two dozen US areas, aged 18 to 89 years, made up the participants. In the original analysis: From reference gene primer amplification, estimates of nucleated cell counts were derived. The protocol was immunoSEQ multiplex PCR, while the TCRdb copy is restricted to in-frame clones and leaves out a portion. V, J and clone size reflect that table, while D and trimming were determined from the DNA. The sample records a few hundred thousand clones, 85% to 90% being singletons. The record originates from a study of blood T cell repertoires in COVID-19. Overall study: Samples taken during acute and convalescent COVID-19 were collected in the United States, Italy and Spain. Sample material is recorded as cDNA or gDNA derived from T cells, B-cell-depleted T cells, or PBMCs.

J lost 5 bases, V lost 6 bases, and 3 bases had no gene match. The CDR3 has 13 amino acids. The source of this sequence is a woman aged 40 to 50 who had recovered from COVID-19. Material: PBMCs or T cells enriched from blood (not recorded which). This sequence joins TRBV12-3 or TRBV12-4 and TRBJ2-5; 10 bases agree with TRBD1. DNA for the CDR3: TGTGCCAGCAGGGGACAGGGGATGGAGACCCAGTACTTC. Encoded protein: CASRGQGMETQYF.